The next 4 T cell receptor beta chains were all read from a single sample in a study of blood T cell repertoires in COVID-19. Sequencing used immunoSEQ multiplex PCR; TCRdb keeps in-frame clones, though not all of them. The sample yields 63,000 or so clones, roughly 80% seen once. The source material was peripheral blood. These receptors originate from a human donor in a cohort sampled during active COVID-19.

This clone was detected only a few times. J is TRBJ2-1 and V is TRBV9; 11 nucleotides match TRBD2. J lost 3 bases, V lost 2 bases, and 1 base had no gene match. Germline-derived CDR1 and CDR2 are SGDLS and YYNGEE. The CDR3 runs 15 residues. The CDR3 DNA sequence: TGTGCCAGCAGCGTTCTAGCGGGGGGCTACAATGAGCAGTTCTTC. Its protein product is CASSVLAGGYNEQFF.

This clone appeared a few times. V gene TRBV5-1 combines with J gene TRBJ2-1, with D maybe TRBD2 (5 bases). The germline CDR1 and CDR2 sequences are SGHRS and YFSETQ. Trimming pared 0 bases from V and 14 bases from J, leaving 9 bases between. The CDR3 loop spans 11 amino acids. The CDR3 nucleotides read TGCGCCAGCAGCTTGGGCCTGACTAAGTTCTTC. Its protein is CASSLGLTKFF.

The chain employs TRBV5-1 and TRBJ2-1; 7 bases are shared with TRBD1. Trimming cost V 4 bases and J 4 bases; bases outside gene matches: 8. CDR3 length equals 15 residues. The germline V gene has CDR1 SGHRS and CDR2 YFSETQ. The CDR3 sequence: CASSLQGVGYNEQFF. The CDR3 region has the DNA TGCGCCAGCAGCCTGCAGGGGGTCGGGTACAATGAGCAGTTCTTC.

The J gene is TRBJ1-3, the V gene TRBV4-1; the match to TRBD1 covers 9 bases. CDR1 is MGHRA, CDR2 YSYEKL, per germline. J lost 3 bases, V lost 3 bases, and 6 bases had no gene match. This CDR3 contains 16 residues. The CDR3 reads CASSHQGQGNGNTIYF. CDR3 sequence (DNA): TGCGCCAGCAGCCATCAAGGACAGGGGAATGGAAACACCATATATTTT.